A single TCR beta chain is shown here with its context. Its target is not known. In germline, CDR1 is SGHAT, CDR2 FQNNGV. The V gene end was trimmed by 1 base and the J gene end by 14 bases; junction bases not matched to a gene: 12. CDR3 length: 14 amino acids. This sample was taken from a study of blood T cells in healthy people across ages. Findings and limits, study-wide: Naive and antigen-experienced cells were not separated, limiting conclusive comparison.

Through a sample-barcoded 5' primer and a J-beta primer mix, a second PCR was run for roughly 6 to 11 cycles. Each CDR3 protein is one row after TCRdb ran MiXCR on the 5' RACE reads. The data show roughly 800,000 distinct CDR3 sequences, approximately 53% seen once. The rearrangement joins TRBV11-2 to TRBJ2-3, with TRBD2 identical over 7 bases. What was sequenced was blood. The sequence derives from a man older than 75 in good health. CDR3 protein: CASSLGRASGYAYF. The CDR3, as DNA: TGTGCCAGCAGCTTAGGCCGGGCTAGCGGATACGCGTATTTT.